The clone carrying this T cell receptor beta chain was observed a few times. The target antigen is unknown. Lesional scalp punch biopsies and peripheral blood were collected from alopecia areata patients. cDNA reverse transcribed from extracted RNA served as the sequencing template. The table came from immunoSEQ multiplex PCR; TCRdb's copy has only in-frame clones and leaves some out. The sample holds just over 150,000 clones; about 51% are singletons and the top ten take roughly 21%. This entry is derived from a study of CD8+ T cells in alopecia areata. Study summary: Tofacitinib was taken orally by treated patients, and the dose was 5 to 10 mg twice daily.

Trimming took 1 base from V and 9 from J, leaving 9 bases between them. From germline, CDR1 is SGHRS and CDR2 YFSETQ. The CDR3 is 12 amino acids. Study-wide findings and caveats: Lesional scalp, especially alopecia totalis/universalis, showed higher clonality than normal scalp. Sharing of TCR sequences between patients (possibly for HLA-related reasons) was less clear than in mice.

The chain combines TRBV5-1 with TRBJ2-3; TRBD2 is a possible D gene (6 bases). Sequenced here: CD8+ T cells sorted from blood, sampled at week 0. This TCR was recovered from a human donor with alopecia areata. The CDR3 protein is CASSLSGDTQYF. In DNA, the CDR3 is TGCGCCAGCAGCTTGTCGGGGGACACGCAGTATTTT.